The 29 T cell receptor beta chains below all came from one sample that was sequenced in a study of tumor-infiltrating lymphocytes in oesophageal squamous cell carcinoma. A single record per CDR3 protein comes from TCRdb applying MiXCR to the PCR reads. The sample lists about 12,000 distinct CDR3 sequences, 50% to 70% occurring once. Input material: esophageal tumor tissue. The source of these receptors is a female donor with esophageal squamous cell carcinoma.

The CDR3 DNA sequence: TGTGCCAGCAGTTTAGCGCTAAGTGCGGGTGGCGCAGATACGCAGTATTTT. Translated: CASSLALSAGGADTQYF. The gene calls are TRBV12-3 or TRBV12-4 and TRBJ2-3; a weak D match, TRBD2 (5 bases). V was pared by 0 bases and J by 4 bases, with 17 bases between. This CDR3 is built from 17 residues.

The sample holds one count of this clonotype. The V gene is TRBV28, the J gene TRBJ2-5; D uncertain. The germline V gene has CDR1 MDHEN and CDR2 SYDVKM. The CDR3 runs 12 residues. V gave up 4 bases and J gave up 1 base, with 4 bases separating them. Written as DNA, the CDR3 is TGTGCCAGCAGTTGGGCCCAAGAGACCCAGTACTTC. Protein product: CASSWAQETQYF.

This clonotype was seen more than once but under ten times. The CDR3 sequence is CATSEEGRKFF. CDR3 nucleotide sequence: TGTGCCACCTCCGAGGAGGGGCGTAAGTTCTTC. This chain links TRBV2 with TRBJ2-1, with D possibly being TRBD2 (6 bases). V gave up 10 bases and J gave up 14 bases, with 18 bases separating them. The CDR3 consists of 11 residues. Germline V gene sequence: CDR1 SNHLY, CDR2 FYNNEI.

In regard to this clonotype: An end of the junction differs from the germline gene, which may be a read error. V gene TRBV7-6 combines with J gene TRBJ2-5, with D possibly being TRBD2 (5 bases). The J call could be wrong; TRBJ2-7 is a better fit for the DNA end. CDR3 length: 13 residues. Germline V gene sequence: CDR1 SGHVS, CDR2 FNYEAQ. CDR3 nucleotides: TGTGCTAGCAGCTTAGATACGGGGTACGAGCAGTACTTC. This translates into CASSLDTGYEQYF.

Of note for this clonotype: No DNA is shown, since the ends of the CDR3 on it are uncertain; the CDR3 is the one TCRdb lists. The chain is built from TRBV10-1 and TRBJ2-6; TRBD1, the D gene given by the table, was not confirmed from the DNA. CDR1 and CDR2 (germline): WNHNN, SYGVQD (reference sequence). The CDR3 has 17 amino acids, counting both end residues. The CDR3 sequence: CASSPDSDGPLWLHLRF.

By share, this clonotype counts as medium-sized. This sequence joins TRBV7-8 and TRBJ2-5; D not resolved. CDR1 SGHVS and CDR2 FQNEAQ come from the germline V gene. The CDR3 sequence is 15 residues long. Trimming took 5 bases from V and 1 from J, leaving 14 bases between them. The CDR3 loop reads CASSPHPTFQETQYF. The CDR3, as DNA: TGTGCCAGCAGCCCCCACCCGACATTCCAAGAGACCCAGTACTTC.

CDR3 DNA sequence: TGTGCCAGCAGCATGCGAGGCGGGGGGTCCTACGAGCAGTACTTC. It specifies CASSMRGGGSYEQYF. The chain carries TRBV7-2 and TRBJ2-4; 8 nucleotides agree with TRBD2. The DNA end lines up better with TRBJ2-7; the J call may be wrong. CDR1 and CDR2 (germline): SGHTA, FQGNSA. The CDR3 consists of 15 residues.

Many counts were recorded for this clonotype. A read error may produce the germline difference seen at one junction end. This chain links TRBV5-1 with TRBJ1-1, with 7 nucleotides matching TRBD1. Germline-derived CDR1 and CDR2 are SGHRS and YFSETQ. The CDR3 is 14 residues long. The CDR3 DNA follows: TGCACCAGCAGCGCAAGCGGGACAGCATCTGAAGCTTTCTTT. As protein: CTSSASGTASEAFF.

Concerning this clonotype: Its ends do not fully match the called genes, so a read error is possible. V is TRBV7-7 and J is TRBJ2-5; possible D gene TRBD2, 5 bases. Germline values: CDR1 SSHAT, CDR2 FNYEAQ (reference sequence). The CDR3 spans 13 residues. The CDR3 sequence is CASSLTRGETQYF. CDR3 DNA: TGTGCTAGCAGCTTAACCCGAGGGGAGACCCAGTACTTC.

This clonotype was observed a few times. CDR3 sequence reads: CAIRPGLAGALDNEQFF. CDR3 nucleotides: TGTGCCATCAGACCGGGACTAGCGGGAGCCCTTGACAATGAGCAGTTCTTC. V is TRBV10-3 and J is TRBJ2-1; TRBD2 matches at 14 bases. The V and J ends lost 6 bases and 5 bases, in that order; junction bases with no gene match: 9. CDR1 and CDR2 from the germline V gene are ENHRY and SYGVKD. The CDR3 sequence is 17 residues long.

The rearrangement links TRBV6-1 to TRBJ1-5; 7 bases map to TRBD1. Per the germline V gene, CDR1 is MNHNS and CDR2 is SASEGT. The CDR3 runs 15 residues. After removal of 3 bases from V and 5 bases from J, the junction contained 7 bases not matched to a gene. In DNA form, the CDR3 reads TGTGCCAGCAGTGAGTACAGGGGTAGGGATCAGCCCCAGCATTTT. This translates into CASSEYRGRDQPQHF.

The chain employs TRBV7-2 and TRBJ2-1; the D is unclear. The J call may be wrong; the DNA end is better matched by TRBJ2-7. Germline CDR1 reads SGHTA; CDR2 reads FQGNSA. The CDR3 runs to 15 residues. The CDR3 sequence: CASSMGSSTSYEQYF. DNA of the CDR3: TGTGCCAGCAGCATGGGATCTTCCACCTCCTACGAGCAGTACTTC.

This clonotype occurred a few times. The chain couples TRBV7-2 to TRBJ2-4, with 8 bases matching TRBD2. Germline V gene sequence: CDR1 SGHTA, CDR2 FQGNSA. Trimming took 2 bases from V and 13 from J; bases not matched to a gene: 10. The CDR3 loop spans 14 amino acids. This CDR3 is CASSLMAGGREQYF. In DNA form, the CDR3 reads TGTGCCAGCAGCTTAATGGCGGGAGGCCGTGAGCAGTACTTC.

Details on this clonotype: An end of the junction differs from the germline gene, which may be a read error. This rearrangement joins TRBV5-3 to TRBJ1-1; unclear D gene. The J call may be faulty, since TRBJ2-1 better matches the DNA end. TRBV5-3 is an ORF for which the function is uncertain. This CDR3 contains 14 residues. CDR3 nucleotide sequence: TGTGCCAGCAGCTTGTCGCGTGGGAACAATGAGCAGTTCTTC. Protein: CASSLSRGNNEQFF.

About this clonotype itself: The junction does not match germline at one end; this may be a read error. The CDR3: CASSPGGF. The DNA of the CDR3 is TGTGCCAGCAGCCCTGGAGGGTTT. This sequence joins TRBV7-8 and TRBJ1-4; D ambiguous. The CDR3 loop spans 8 amino acids. Germline lookup yields CDR1 SGHVS and CDR2 FQNEAQ.

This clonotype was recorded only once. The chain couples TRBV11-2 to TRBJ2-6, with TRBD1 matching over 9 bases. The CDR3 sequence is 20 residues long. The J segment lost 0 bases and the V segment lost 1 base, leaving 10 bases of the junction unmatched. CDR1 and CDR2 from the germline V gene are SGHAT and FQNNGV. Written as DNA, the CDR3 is TGTGCCAGCAGCTTAGTCGGCGTGGGACAGGGCGCCTCTGGGGCCAACGTCCTGACTTTC. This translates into CASSLVGVGQGASGANVLTF. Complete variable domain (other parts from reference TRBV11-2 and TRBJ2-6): EAGVAQSPRYKIIEKRQSVAFWCNPISGHATLYWYQQILGQGPKLLIQFQNNGVVDDSQLPKDRFSAERLKGVDSTLKIQPAKLEDSAVYLCASSLVGVGQGASGANVLTFGAGSRLTVL.

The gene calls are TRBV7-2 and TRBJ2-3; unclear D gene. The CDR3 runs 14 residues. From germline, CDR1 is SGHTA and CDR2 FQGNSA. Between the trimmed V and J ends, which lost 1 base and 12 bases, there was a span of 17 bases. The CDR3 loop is CASSLVASPETQYF. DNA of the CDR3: TGTGCCAGCAGCTTAGTCGCTAGTCCCGAGACCCAGTATTTT.

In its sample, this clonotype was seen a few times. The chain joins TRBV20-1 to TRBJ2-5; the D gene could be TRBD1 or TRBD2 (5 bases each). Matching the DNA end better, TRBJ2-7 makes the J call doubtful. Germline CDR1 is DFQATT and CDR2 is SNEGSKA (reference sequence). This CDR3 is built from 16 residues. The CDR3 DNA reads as TGCAGTGCTAGTCCCATTACCGGGACCTTTGGCGGCGAGCAGTACTTC. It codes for CSASPITGTFGGEQYF.

The CDR3 loop reads CASSLGSRGLNTEAFF. The CDR3 nucleotides read TGTGCCAGCAGCTTAGGGTCTCGGGGCTTGAACACTGAAGCTTTCTTT. The V call is TRBV7-2, the J call TRBJ2-3, with D possibly being TRBD1 (5 bases). The J call is doubtful: the DNA matches TRBJ1-1 better. Germline assignment: CDR1 SGHTA and CDR2 FQGNSA. The CDR3 totals 16 residues.

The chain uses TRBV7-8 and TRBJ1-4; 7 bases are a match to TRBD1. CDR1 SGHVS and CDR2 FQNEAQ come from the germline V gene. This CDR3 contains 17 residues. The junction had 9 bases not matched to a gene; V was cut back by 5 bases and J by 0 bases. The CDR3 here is CASSPMTGLTTNEKLFF. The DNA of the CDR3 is TGTGCCAGCAGCCCAATGACAGGGCTTACAACTAATGAAAAACTGTTTTTT.

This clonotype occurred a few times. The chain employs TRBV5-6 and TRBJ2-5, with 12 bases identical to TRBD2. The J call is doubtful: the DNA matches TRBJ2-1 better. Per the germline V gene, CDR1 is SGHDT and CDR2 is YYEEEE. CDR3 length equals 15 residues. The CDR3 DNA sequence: TGTGCCAGCAGTCCCCTAGCGGGAGGGGGGAAGACCCAGTTCTTC. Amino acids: CASSPLAGGGKTQFF.

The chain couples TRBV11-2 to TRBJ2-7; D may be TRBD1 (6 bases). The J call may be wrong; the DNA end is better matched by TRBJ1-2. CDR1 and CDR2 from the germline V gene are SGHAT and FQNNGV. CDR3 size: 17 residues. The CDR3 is CASSLDRTGAGPYGYTF. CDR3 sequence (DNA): TGTGCCAGCAGCTTAGATCGTACGGGGGCTGGGCCCTATGGCTACACCTTC.

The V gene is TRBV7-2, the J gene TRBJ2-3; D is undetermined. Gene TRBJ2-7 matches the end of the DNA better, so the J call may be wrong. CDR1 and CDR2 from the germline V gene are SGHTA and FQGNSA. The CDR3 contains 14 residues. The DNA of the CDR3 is TGTGCCAGCAGCTTAGCGAGGTCCACCTACGAGCAGTACTTC. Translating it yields CASSLARSTYEQYF.

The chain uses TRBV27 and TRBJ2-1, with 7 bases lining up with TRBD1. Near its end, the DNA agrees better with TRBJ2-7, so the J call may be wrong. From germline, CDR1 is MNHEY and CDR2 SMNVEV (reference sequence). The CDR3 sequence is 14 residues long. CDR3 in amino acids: CASSSGTVTYEQYF. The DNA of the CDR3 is TGTGCCAGCAGTTCCGGGACAGTGACCTACGAGCAGTACTTC.

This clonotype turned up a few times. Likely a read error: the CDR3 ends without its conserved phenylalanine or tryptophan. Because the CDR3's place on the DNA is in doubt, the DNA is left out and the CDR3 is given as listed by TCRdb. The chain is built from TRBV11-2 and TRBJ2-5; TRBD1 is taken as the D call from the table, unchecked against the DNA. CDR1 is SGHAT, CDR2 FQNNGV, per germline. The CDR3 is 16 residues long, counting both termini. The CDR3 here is CASSSGQGHYEQYFGS.

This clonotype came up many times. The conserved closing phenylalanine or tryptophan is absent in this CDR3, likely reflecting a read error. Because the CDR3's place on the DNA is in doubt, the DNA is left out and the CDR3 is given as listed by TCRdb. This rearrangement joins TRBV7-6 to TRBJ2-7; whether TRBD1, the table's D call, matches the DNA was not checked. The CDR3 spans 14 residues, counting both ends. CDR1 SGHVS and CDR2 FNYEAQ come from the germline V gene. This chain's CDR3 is CASSRDNYGYTFGS.

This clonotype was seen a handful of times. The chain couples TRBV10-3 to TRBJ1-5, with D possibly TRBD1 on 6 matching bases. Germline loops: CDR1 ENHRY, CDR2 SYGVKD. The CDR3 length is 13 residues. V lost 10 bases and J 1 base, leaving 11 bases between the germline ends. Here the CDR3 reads CATGGGSNQPQHF. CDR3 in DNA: TGTGCCACCGGAGGGGGGAGCAATCAGCCCCAGCATTTT.

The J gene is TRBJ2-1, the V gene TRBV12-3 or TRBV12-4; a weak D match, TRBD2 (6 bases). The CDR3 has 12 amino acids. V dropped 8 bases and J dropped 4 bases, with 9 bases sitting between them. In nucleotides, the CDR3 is TGTGCCAGCTGGGCGGGGTACAATGAGCAGTTCTTC. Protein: CASWAGYNEQFF.

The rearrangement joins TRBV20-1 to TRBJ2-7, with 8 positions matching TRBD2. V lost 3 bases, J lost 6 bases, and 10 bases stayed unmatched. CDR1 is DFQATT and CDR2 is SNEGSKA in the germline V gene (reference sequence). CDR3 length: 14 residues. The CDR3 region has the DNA TGCAGTGCTAGGGGGACTAGGGGATTCGCCGAGCAGTACTTC. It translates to CSARGTRGFAEQYF.